The 32 T cell receptor beta chains given below trace back to one sample, sequenced in a study of control samples from healthy donors and cancer patients. TCRdb's copy holds only in-frame clones and misses some; the assay was immunoSEQ multiplex PCR. The repertoire holds over 85,000 clones, with roughly nine tenths as singletons. The sample consisted of PBMCs. The receptors come from a woman aged 45-65 years with colorectal cancer.

This chain joins TRBV3-1 (or the pseudogene TRBV3-2) and TRBJ1-2; 8 bases agree with TRBD1. The CDR3 has 16 residues. With 3 bases clipped from V and 0 bases from J, the junction kept 6 bases outside the gene matches. Germline V gives CDR1 LGHDT, CDR2 YNNKEL (reference sequence). CDR3 loop: CASSQRTGGTNYGYTF. The CDR3 DNA is TGTGCCAGCAGCCAGAGAACAGGGGGGACTAACTATGGCTACACCTTC.

The chain links TRBV7-8 to TRBJ1-6, with a tentative D call TRBD1 (6 bases). The CDR3 is 14 residues long. Trimming removed 3 bases at V and 10 bases at J, with 13 bases between. The germline V gene encodes CDR1 SGHVS and CDR2 FQNEAQ. CDR3 residues: CASSFDTGTSPLHF. For the CDR3, the DNA is TGTGCCAGCAGCTTCGATACAGGGACCTCACCCCTCCACTTT.

The gene calls are TRBV27 and TRBJ1-2, with 7 bases identical to TRBD1. In germline, CDR1 is MNHEY, CDR2 SMNVEV (reference sequence). The CDR3 is 15 residues long. Trimming removed 4 bases from V and 5 bases from J; junction bases left unmatched: 10. The CDR3 loop is CASSSPVTGRYGYTF. CDR3 DNA sequence: TGTGCCAGCAGTTCCCCAGTGACAGGGAGATATGGCTACACCTTC.

This clone was counted ten times or more. This chain links TRBV7-2 with TRBJ1-1; tentatively, D is TRBD1 (6 bases). The CDR3 contains 18 residues. Per the germline V gene, CDR1 is SGHTA and CDR2 is FQGNSA. Trimming removed 3 bases from V and 3 bases from J, with 23 bases in between. The CDR3 sequence: CASSFFPMDSLGDTEAFF. The CDR3, as DNA: TGTGCCAGCAGCTTCTTCCCCATGGACAGCCTCGGGGACACTGAAGCTTTCTTT.

The V gene is TRBV5-4, the J gene TRBJ2-3; perhaps TRBD2 as D (7 bases). Trimming cost V 0 bases and J 5 bases, with 13 bases left between them. The germline V gene encodes CDR1 SGHNT and CDR2 YYREEE (reference sequence). This CDR3 is 15 amino acids long. DNA for the CDR3: TGTGCCAGCAGCTTGGCCGGAGGGGGGGGAGATACGCAGTATTTT. Protein product: CASSLAGGGGDTQYF.

This clone was recorded a few times. V usage is TRBV5-4 and J usage is TRBJ2-5; 7 bases line up with TRBD2. The CDR3 has 14 amino acids. CDR1 SGHNT and CDR2 YYREEE come from the germline V gene (reference sequence). The V gene end was trimmed by 4 bases and the J gene end by 7 bases; junction bases not matched to a gene: 10. CDR3: CASSPNTGEGTQYF. The CDR3 bases are TGTGCCAGCAGCCCCAACACGGGGGAGGGGACCCAGTACTTC.

V is TRBV7-9 and J is TRBJ2-5; TRBD2 aligns across 10 bases. The junction had 7 bases not matched to a gene; V was cut back by 5 bases and J by 4 bases. The CDR3 spans 15 residues. The germline V gene encodes CDR1 SEHNR and CDR2 FQNEAQ (reference sequence). The CDR3 DNA is TGTGCCAGCAGCGTCAAGCGGGGGGGTGTAGAGACCCAGTACTTC. Translating it yields CASSVKRGGVETQYF. The whole variable domain, filled in from reference TRBV7-9 and TRBJ2-5, reads DTGVSQNPRHKITKRGQNVTFRCDPISEHNRLYWYRQTLGQGPEFLTYFQNEAQLEKSRLLSDRFSAERPKGSFSTLEIQRTEQGDSAMYLCASSVKRGGVETQYFGPGTRLLVL.

The genes are TRBV4-1 and TRBJ2-2; D is ambiguous. This CDR3 spans 15 amino acids. V dropped 0 bases and J dropped 3 bases, with 8 bases sitting between them. Per germline, CDR1 MGHRA and CDR2 YSYEKL. The CDR3 loop is CASSQESSYTGELFF. The CDR3, as DNA: TGCGCCAGCAGCCAAGAATCCAGTTACACCGGGGAGCTGTTTTTT.

The J gene is TRBJ2-1, the V gene TRBV14; 8 bases match TRBD2. V lost 7 bases and J lost 10; bases outside the gene matches: 15. CDR3 length: 15 amino acids. Germline V gene data show CDR1 as SGHDN and CDR2 as FVKESK. Here the CDR3 DNA reads TGTGCCAGCAACCGCGCGGGGGGCGCGTTTTGGGAGCAGTTCTTC. Translation gives CASNRAGGAFWEQFF. Variable domain in full (rest from reference TRBV14 and TRBJ2-1): EAGVTQFPSHSVIEKGQTVTLRCDPISGHDNLYWYRRVMGKEIKFLLHFVKESKQDESGMPNNRFLAERTGGTYSTLKVQPAELEDSGVYFCASNRAGGAFWEQFFGPGTRLTVL.

This sequence joins TRBV5-4 and TRBJ2-3; 12 bases agree with TRBD2. The CDR3 has 15 amino acids. The V gene end was trimmed by 4 bases and the J gene end by 4 bases; junction bases not matched to a gene: 4. Germline lookup yields CDR1 SGHNT and CDR2 YYREEE (reference sequence). CDR3 sequence reads: CASSPSGGAADTQYF. For the CDR3, the DNA is TGTGCCAGCAGCCCTAGCGGGGGGGCCGCAGATACGCAGTATTTT.

A word on this clone: The identical CDR3 is also encoded by other nucleotide sequences in the sample. This sequence joins TRBV5-1 and TRBJ2-3; D gene uncertain. Trimming left V 0 bases short and J 2 bases short, with 10 bases between. This CDR3 is 15 amino acids long. Germline lookup yields CDR1 SGHRS and CDR2 YFSETQ. The DNA of the CDR3 is TGCGCCAGCAGCTTGGTTGGCGGTTCCACAGATACGCAGTATTTT. Protein: CASSLVGGSTDTQYF. Drawing the rest from reference TRBV5-1 and TRBJ2-3, the complete variable domain is KAGVTQTPRYLIKTRGQQVTLSCSPISGHRSVSWYQQTPGQGLQFLFEYFSETQRNKGNFPGRFSGRQFSNSRSEMNVSTLELGDSALYLCASSLVGGSTDTQYFGPGTRLTVL.

V usage is TRBV12-5 and J usage is TRBJ2-2; 12 bases map to TRBD1. Germline lookup yields CDR1 LGHNT and CDR2 FRNRAP. The trim removed 0 bases at V and 6 bases at J, leaving 5 bases unmatched. The CDR3 contains 17 residues. Here the CDR3 DNA reads TGTGCTAGTGGTTTGGTGGGACAGGGGGCCGAACCCGGGGAGCTGTTTTTT. It translates to CASGLVGQGAEPGELFF.

The chain has TRBV2 and TRBJ2-1; 9 nucleotides agree with TRBD2. The CDR3 consists of 13 residues. V trimming: 7 bases; J trimming: 7 bases; junction bases outside the gene matches: 5. Germline CDR1 SNHLY, CDR2 FYNNEI. CDR3 amino acids: CASTRGGVNEQFF. CDR3 sequence (DNA): TGTGCCAGCACACGCGGGGGGGTTAATGAGCAGTTCTTC. The full variable domain, in which reference TRBV2 and TRBJ2-1 provide the parts outside the CDR3, is EPEVTQTPSHQVTQMGQEVILRCVPISNHLYFYWYRQILGQKVEFLVSFYNNEISEKSEIFDDQFSVERPDGSNFTLKIRSTKLEDSAMYFCASTRGGVNEQFFGPGTRLTVL.

This chain joins TRBV29-1 and TRBJ1-2, with a possible D match to TRBD1 (5 bases). Between the trimmed V and J ends, which lost 6 bases and 6 bases, there was a span of 11 bases. Germline V gives CDR1 SQVTM, CDR2 ANQGSEA. This CDR3 has 11 amino acids. The CDR3 is CSVWGSDGYTF. DNA of the CDR3: TGCAGCGTATGGGGCTCGGATGGCTACACCTTC.

The chain has TRBV10-3 and TRBJ2-5, with D tentatively TRBD1 (7 bases). The CDR3 contains 11 residues. The ends were cut back, 10 bases at V and 3 bases at J, with 9 bases in the middle. Germline CDR1 ENHRY, CDR2 SYGVKD. Here the CDR3 reads CASGTEETQYF. As DNA, the CDR3 is TGTGCCAGCGGGACAGAAGAGACCCAGTACTTC.

CDR3 sequence (DNA): TGTGCCAGCAGTTTGCTAAATGAAAAACTGTTTTTT. Its protein product is CASSLLNEKLFF. The chain is built from TRBV12-3 or TRBV12-4 and TRBJ1-4; D gene uncertain. CDR3 length equals 12 residues. V was trimmed by 3 bases and J by 5 bases, leaving 4 bases between them.

The V and J genes are TRBV19 and TRBJ1-1; 7 positions match TRBD1. This CDR3 comprises 17 residues. Looked up from germline, CDR1 is LNHDA and CDR2 is SQIVND (reference sequence). V shed 3 bases and J 0 bases; nucleotides not matched to a gene: 10. CDR3 region: CASSILPGQSMNTEAFF. In nucleotides, the CDR3 is TGTGCCAGTAGTATCCTACCGGGACAGAGTATGAACACTGAAGCTTTCTTT.

The chain is built from TRBV4-2 and TRBJ1-1; tentative D call: TRBD1 (5 bases). Germline V gene data show CDR1 as LGHNA and CDR2 as YNFKEQ. V was trimmed by 4 bases and J by 8 bases, leaving 14 bases between them. The CDR3 is 13 residues long. As DNA, the CDR3 is TGTGCCAGCAGCCGCGCCGGGGCCCCAGAAGCTTTCTTT. Protein: CASSRAGAPEAFF.

The V gene is TRBV5-4, the J gene TRBJ2-3; no reliable D call. The CDR3 covers 12 residues. The germline gives CDR1 SGHNT, CDR2 YYREEE (reference sequence). Trimming took off 3 bases at V and 3 bases at J, with 5 bases between the two ends. CDR3 amino acids: CASSSETDTQYF. The CDR3 nucleotides are TGTGCCAGCAGCTCGGAGACAGATACGCAGTATTTT.

The chain carries TRBV10-3 and TRBJ1-1; no firm D call. Trimming shortened V by 11 bases and J by 5 bases, and 18 bases separated the two germline ends. CDR1 and CDR2 from the germline V gene are ENHRY and SYGVKD. CDR3 length equals 13 residues. The CDR3 DNA sequence: TGTGCCGCCCACACGAGCGCGGAGACTGAAGCTTTCTTT. As protein: CAAHTSAETEAFF.

The chain couples TRBV29-1 to TRBJ2-1; TRBD1 might be the D (6 bases). CDR3 length equals 12 residues. Looked up from germline, CDR1 is SQVTM and CDR2 is ANQGSEA. V lost 5 bases, J lost 7 bases, and 12 bases lay in between. The CDR3 protein is CSVFRQVNEQFF. CDR3 coding DNA: TGCAGCGTTTTCCGACAGGTGAATGAGCAGTTCTTC.

The rearrangement joins TRBV18 to TRBJ2-5; TRBD2 matches 8 bases. This CDR3 has 15 amino acids. CDR1 is KGHSH, CDR2 LQKENI, per germline. V shed 6 bases, J shed 2 bases, and the junction held 8 bases outside the gene matches. CDR3 bases: TGTGCCAGCTCCCCGTCTGCGGGGGGTCAAGAGACCCAGTACTTC. Its translation: CASSPSAGGQETQYF.

The rearrangement uses TRBV7-2 and TRBJ1-1; TRBD1 is a possible D gene (6 bases). Trimming removed 3 bases from V and 1 base from J, with 9 bases in between. The CDR3 has 14 amino acids. Germline CDR1 reads SGHTA; CDR2 reads FQGNSA. The CDR3 spells CASSFLQGNTEAFF. Here the CDR3 DNA reads TGTGCCAGCAGCTTCCTACAGGGGAACACTGAAGCTTTCTTT.

This chain uses TRBV6-5 with TRBJ1-3; 7 bases map to TRBD1. The V and J ends lost 7 bases and 3 bases, in that order; junction bases with no gene match: 6. Germline CDR1 and CDR2: MNHEY and SVGAGI. The CDR3 covers 14 residues. The CDR3 reads CASKPGGDGNTIYF. DNA for the CDR3: TGTGCCAGCAAACCAGGGGGAGATGGAAACACCATATATTTT.

The chain is built from TRBV10-3 and TRBJ2-3; the D call may be TRBD1 or TRBD2 (6 bases each). Trimming took 3 bases from V and 11 from J, leaving 15 bases between them. The CDR3 has 13 amino acids. Germline CDR1 reads ENHRY; CDR2 reads SYGVKD. The CDR3 reads CAISEGGRGVQYF. DNA of the CDR3: TGTGCCATCAGTGAAGGGGGGCGCGGGGTGCAGTATTTT.

The chain recombines TRBV27 with TRBJ1-2, with no clear D. Germline CDR1 and CDR2: MNHEY and SMNVEV (reference sequence). The CDR3 loop spans 11 amino acids. V was shortened by 6 bases and J by 5 bases, with 7 bases between the two germline ends. CDR3 DNA sequence: TGTGCCAGCAGGACGGATTATGGCTACACCTTC. It specifies CASRTDYGYTF.

CDR3 sequence reads: CASRLQGSENIQYF. Written as DNA, the CDR3 is TGCGCCAGCAGGCTACAGGGTTCAGAAAACATTCAGTACTTC. This sequence joins TRBV5-1 and TRBJ2-4, with a possible D match to TRBD1 (6 bases). The CDR3 is 14 amino acids. The V and J ends lost 5 bases and 5 bases respectively, with 14 bases between them. Germline CDR1 SGHRS, CDR2 YFSETQ.

This clone has just a few counts. This chain connects TRBV12-5 to TRBJ1-1; no definite D call. CDR3 size: 13 residues. Between the trimmed V and J ends, which lost 2 bases and 1 base, there was a span of 5 bases. Germline V CDR1 and CDR2: LGHNT, FRNRAP. For the CDR3, the DNA is TGTGCTAGTGGTTTGACAGAGAACACTGAAGCTTTCTTT. Encoded protein: CASGLTENTEAFF.

This chain connects TRBV24-1 to TRBJ2-3; no definite D call. The CDR3 runs 13 residues. Trimming removed 4 bases from V and 6 bases from J, with 10 bases in between. Germline loops: CDR1 KGHDR, CDR2 SFDVKD. For the CDR3, the DNA is TGTGCCACCAGTGACCAGATTAGCGATACGCAGTATTTT. It is translated as CATSDQISDTQYF.

Written as DNA, the CDR3 is TGTGCCAGCAGAGTAACAGGGTCTGGGGCCAACGTCCTGACTTTC. This encodes CASRVTGSGANVLTF. The chain uses TRBV2 and TRBJ2-6, with D possibly TRBD1 on 6 matching bases. V lost 6 bases and J 1 base, leaving 10 bases between the germline ends. The germline CDR1 and CDR2 sequences are SNHLY and FYNNEI. The CDR3 is 15 amino acids.

The rearrangement joins TRBV28 to TRBJ1-1, with D possibly TRBD1 on 5 matching bases. The V and J ends lost 2 bases and 7 bases respectively, with 11 bases between them. The germline V gene has CDR1 MDHEN and CDR2 SYDVKM. This CDR3 comprises 13 residues. Here the CDR3 DNA reads TGTGCCAGCAGTTTACTCGACAGAGGTGAAGCTTTCTTT. It encodes CASSLLDRGEAFF.

This rearrangement joins TRBV4-3 to TRBJ1-5; 9 bases are shared with TRBD1. There are 17 residues in the CDR3. Unmatched junction bases numbered 5, after V lost 0 bases and J lost 2 bases. The V gene's germline CDR1 is LGHNA and CDR2 YSLEER. CDR3 DNA: TGCGCCAGCAGCCAAGACCGGACAGGGGTGGGCAATCAGCCCCAGCATTTT. Its protein product is CASSQDRTGVGNQPQHF.